This TCR beta chain stems from a study of shared clonotypes between healthy human individuals. Sorted-subset replicate PCR reactions were performed with 150 to 200 ng DNA, corresponding to roughly 30,000 T cell genomes. Produced via immunoSEQ multiplex PCR; TCRdb's table is partial and in-frame only. Counted here are roughly 2,300,000 clones, 85% to 95% occurring once; the ten biggest clones make up 0.37%. Sequencing input: naive CD4+ T cells from PBMCs. Subset noted: CD45RA+ positively selected. The origin of this receptor is a man between 18 and 35 years old in good health. Some clones in this sample may be carry-over from other donors' samples.

CDR3 DNA sequence: TGTGCCAGCAGCGTAACCGGGACAGGGAACAACGAGCAGTACTTC. As protein: CASSVTGTGNNEQYF. V gene TRBV9 combines with J gene TRBJ2-7; 9 bases map to TRBD1. The CDR3 sequence is 15 residues long. Germline CDR1 reads SGDLS; CDR2 reads YYNGEE. The ends lost 1 base at V and 5 bases at J; junction bases unmatched: 7.